Sequencing of this T cell receptor beta chain was carried out in a study of T cell responses to AZD1222 COVID-19 vaccine. In the study overall: Pooled together were second doses at about 4 or about 12 weeks.

Data came from immunoSEQ multiplex PCR; TCRdb stores just in-frame clones and leaves some out. The sample holds 100,000 to 150,000 clones; roughly nine tenths are singletons and the top ten take roughly 6.3%. With respect to this clone: Its specificity is unknown.

General observations from the study: Females outnumbered males among donors, who were mostly white British; clonal diversity was possibly underestimated. Seropositive at baseline were only a handful of AZD1222 recipients.

The CDR3 sequence is 16 residues long. Germline CDR1 SGHRS, CDR2 YFSETQ. The V segment lost 0 bases and the J segment 8 bases; nucleotides outside the gene matches: 10. Sequencing was performed on peripheral blood, taken on day 0 of AZD1222 vaccination. The V gene is TRBV5-1, the J gene TRBJ1-4, with TRBD1 matching over 7 bases. The sequence came from an adult in good health. The chain's CDR3 is CASSLVGDRVAEKLFF. The CDR3 DNA is TGCGCCAGCAGCTTGGTGGGCGACAGGGTGGCGGAAAAACTGTTTTTT.